This T cell receptor (beta chain) was recovered during a study of blood T cell repertoires in COVID-19. About the study: Both acute and convalescent COVID-19 samples were obtained from the United States, Italy and Spain. Sources were T cells, B-cell-depleted T cells, or PBMCs; the material itself was cDNA or gDNA.

V was cut by 6 bases and J by 8 bases, with 20 bases left in between. This CDR3 has 15 residues. CDR1 and CDR2 (germline): MNHEY, SVGAGI. In the authors' methods: Amplification from reference gene primers served as the basis for estimated nucleated cell counts. Libraries were prepared by immunoSEQ multiplex PCR; TCRdb keeps only in-frame clonotypes and omits some of them. V and J calls and clone size are those listed in that table; D and trimming were worked out from the DNA. The data hold 200,000 or so clones, with approximately 79% observed a single time. There are a few counts of this clone. The receptor comes from a man aged 60-69 years with active or convalescent COVID-19. The sequencing input was peripheral blood. The rearrangement links TRBV6-5 to TRBJ1-5; D possibly corresponds to TRBD1 (5 bases). CDR3 loop: CASSQVLGPAEPQHF. In DNA, the CDR3 is TGTGCCAGCAGCCAGGTGTTGGGGCCTGCGGAGCCCCAGCATTTT.